Described below is a single T cell receptor beta chain sequence and its context. Germline V gene lookup returns CDR1 SGHRS and CDR2 YFSETQ. The CDR3 extends over 14 amino acids. V lost 0 bases, J lost 5 bases, and 9 bases lay in between. These data come from a study of blood T cell repertoires in COVID-19. Sequenced by immunoSEQ multiplex PCR; TCRdb stores in-frame clones only, minus some. This table has 200,000 to 250,000 clones, 85% appearing once. All enrollees were roughly 18 to 89 years old and from 20 to 30 US areas. The sample taken for sequencing was PBMCs or T cells enriched from blood (not recorded which). The chain recombines TRBV5-1 with TRBJ1-5; D remains ambiguous. The sequence came from a man aged 40-55 years who had recovered from COVID-19. For the CDR3, the DNA is TGCGCCAGCAGCTTGGGCGGATCTGATCAGCCCCAGCATTTT. It is translated as CASSLGGSDQPQHF. Together with reference TRBV5-1 and TRBJ1-5, the CDR3 gives the full variable domain: KAGVTQTPRYLIKTRGQQVTLSCSPISGHRSVSWYQQTPGQGLQFLFEYFSETQRNKGNFPGRFSGRQFSNSRSEMNVSTLELGDSALYLCASSLGGSDQPQHFGDGTRLSIL.